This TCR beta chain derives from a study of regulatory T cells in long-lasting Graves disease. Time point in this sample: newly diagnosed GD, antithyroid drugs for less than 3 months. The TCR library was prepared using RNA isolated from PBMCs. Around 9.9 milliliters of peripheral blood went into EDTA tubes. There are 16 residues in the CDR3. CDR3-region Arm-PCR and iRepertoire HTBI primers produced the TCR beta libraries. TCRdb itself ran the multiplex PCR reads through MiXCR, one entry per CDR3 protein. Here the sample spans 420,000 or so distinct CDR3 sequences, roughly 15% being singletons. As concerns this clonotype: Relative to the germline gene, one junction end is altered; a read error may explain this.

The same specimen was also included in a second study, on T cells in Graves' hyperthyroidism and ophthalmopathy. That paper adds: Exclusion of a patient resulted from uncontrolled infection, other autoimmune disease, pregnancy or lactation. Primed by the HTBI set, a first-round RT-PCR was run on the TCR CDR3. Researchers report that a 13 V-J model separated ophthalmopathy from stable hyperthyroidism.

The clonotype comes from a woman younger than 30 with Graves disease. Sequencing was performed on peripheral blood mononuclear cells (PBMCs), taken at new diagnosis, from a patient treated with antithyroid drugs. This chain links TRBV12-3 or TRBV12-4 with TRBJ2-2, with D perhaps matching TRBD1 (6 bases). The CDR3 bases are TGTGCCATCAGTGAGTCGAGGGGGATTAGCACCGGGGAGCTGTTTTTT. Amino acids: CAISESRGISTGELFF.